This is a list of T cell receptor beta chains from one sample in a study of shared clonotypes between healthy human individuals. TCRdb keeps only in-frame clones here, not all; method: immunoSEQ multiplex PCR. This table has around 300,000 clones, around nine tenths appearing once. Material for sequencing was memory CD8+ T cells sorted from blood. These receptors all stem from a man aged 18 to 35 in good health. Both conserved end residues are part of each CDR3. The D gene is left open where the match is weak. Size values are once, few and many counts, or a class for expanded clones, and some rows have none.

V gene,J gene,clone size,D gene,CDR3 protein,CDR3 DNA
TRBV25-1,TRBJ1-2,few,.,CASSEYPTRTGGYTF,TGTGCCAGCAGTGAATATCCCACCCGGACTGGCGGCTACACCTTC
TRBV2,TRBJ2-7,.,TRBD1,CASLKFGTGDSYEQYF,TGTGCCAGCCTGAAGTTCGGGACAGGGGACTCCTACGAGCAGTACTTC
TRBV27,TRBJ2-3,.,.,CASSGTPDTQYF,TGTGCCAGCAGTGGGACTCCGGATACGCAGTATTTT
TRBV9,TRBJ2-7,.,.,CASWSVRDEQYF,TGTGCCAGCTGGTCCGTCAGGGACGAGCAGTACTTC
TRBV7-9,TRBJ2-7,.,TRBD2,CASSPTGLAGIYEQYF,TGTGCCAGCAGCCCCACCGGACTAGCGGGAATCTACGAGCAGTACTTC
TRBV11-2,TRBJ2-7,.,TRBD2,CASTPGGWNYEQYF,TGTGCCAGCACCCCGGGGGGTTGGAACTACGAGCAGTACTTC
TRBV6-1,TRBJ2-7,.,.,CASSEGGKTYEQYF,TGTGCCAGCAGTGAAGGGGGGAAAACCTACGAGCAGTACTTC
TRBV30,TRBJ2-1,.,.,CAWSPSHEQFF,TGTGCCTGGAGTCCATCTCATGAGCAGTTCTTC
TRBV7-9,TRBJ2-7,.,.,CASSLSYVDEQYF,TGTGCCAGCAGCCTTTCTTATGTCGACGAGCAGTACTTC
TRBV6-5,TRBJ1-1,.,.,CASSYSVGELYTEAFF,TGTGCCAGCAGTTACTCCGTGGGGGAATTGTACACTGAAGCTTTCTTT
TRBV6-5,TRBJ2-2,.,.,CASSYSTGMNTGELFF,TGTGCCAGCAGTTACTCAACCGGGATGAACACCGGGGAGCTGTTTTTT
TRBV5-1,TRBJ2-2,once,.,CASKDRNTGELFF,TGCGCCAGCAAAGACCGGAACACCGGGGAGCTGTTTTTT
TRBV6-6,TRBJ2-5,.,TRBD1,CASRWDSKETQYF,TGTGCCAGCAGATGGGACAGCAAAGAGACCCAGTACTTC
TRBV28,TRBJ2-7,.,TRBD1,CASNTNWDSTYEQYF,TGTGCCAGCAACACAAATTGGGACAGCACCTACGAGCAGTACTTC
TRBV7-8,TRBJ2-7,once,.,CASSLVGSSYEQYF,TGTGCCAGCAGCTTAGTTGGGAGCTCCTACGAGCAGTACTTC
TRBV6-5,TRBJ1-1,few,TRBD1,CASRRQGETEAFF,TGTGCCAGCAGAAGACAGGGAGAAACTGAAGCTTTCTTT
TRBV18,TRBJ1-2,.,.,CASSLASRAEGYTF,TGTGCCAGCTCCCTAGCATCCAGGGCTGAAGGCTACACCTTC
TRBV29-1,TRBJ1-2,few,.,CSVSDPEMDYGYTF,TGCAGCGTCTCCGACCCTGAGATGGACTATGGCTACACCTTC
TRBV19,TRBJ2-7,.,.,CASSIVAGGNEQYF,TGTGCCAGTAGTATAGTTGCAGGGGGGAACGAGCAGTACTTC
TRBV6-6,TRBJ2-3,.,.,CASSYLRLDGTDTQYF,TGTGCCAGCAGTTACCTTAGACTAGATGGGACAGATACGCAGTATTTT
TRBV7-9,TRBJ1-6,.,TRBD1,CASRIGTAYNSPLHF,TGTGCCAGCAGGATCGGGACAGCCTATAATTCACCCCTCCACTTT
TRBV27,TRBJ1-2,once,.,CASSLSGGGGYTF,TGTGCCAGCAGTTTATCCGGAGGTGGCGGCTACACCTTC
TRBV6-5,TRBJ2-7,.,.,CASSYNGGTAQYF,TGTGCCAGCAGTTACAACGGAGGGACGGCCCAGTACTTC
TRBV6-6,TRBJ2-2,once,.,CASSYSIRLGELFF,TGTGCCAGCAGTTACTCAATACGGCTCGGGGAGCTGTTTTTT
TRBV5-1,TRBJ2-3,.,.,CASSLRPEGVLGNADTQYF,TGCGCCAGCAGCTTGAGGCCTGAGGGGGTATTGGGTAACGCAGATACGCAGTATTTT
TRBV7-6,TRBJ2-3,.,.,CASSLGGSGTQYF,TGTGCCAGCAGCTTAGGCGGGTCAGGAACGCAGTATTTT
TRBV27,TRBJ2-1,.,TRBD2,CASGLPGLASSEQFF,TGTGCCAGCGGACTACCGGGACTAGCGAGTAGTGAGCAGTTCTTC
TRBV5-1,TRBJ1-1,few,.,CASSPDSAAFYTEAFF,TGCGCCAGCAGCCCGGACAGTGCCGCCTTCTACACTGAAGCTTTCTTT
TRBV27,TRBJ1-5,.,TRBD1,CASSSGQGASQPQHF,TGTGCCAGCAGTTCGGGACAGGGGGCGAGTCAGCCCCAGCATTTT
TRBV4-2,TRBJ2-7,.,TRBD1,CASSQERTGGGYEQYF,TGTGCCAGCAGCCAAGAAAGGACAGGGGGCGGCTACGAGCAGTACTTC
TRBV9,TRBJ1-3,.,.,CASSAPRSGNTIYF,TGTGCCAGCAGCGCTCCAAGGTCTGGAAACACCATATATTTT
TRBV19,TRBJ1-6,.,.,CASSIENSPLHF,TGTGCCAGTAGTATTGAGAATTCACCCCTCCACTTT
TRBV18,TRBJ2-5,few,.,CASSPPRETSGLPQETQYF,TGTGCCAGCTCACCACCGCGGGAAACCTCCGGCCTACCTCAGGAGACCCAGTACTTC
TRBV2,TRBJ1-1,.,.,CASSVRENTEAFF,TGTGCCAGCAGCGTCCGGGAGAACACTGAAGCTTTCTTT
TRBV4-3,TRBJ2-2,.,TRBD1,CASSPEGAVHTGELFF,TGCGCCAGCAGCCCCGAGGGGGCAGTACACACCGGGGAGCTGTTTTTT
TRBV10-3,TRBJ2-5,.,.,CAISESDSEETQYF,TGTGCCATCAGTGAGTCGGACAGCGAAGAGACCCAGTACTTC